Reported below is one TCR beta chain. The data are from a study of blood T cell dynamics during melanoma immunotherapy. Study background: Metastatic melanoma patients received first-line pembrolizumab or nivolumab plus ipilimumab.

The time point: week 3, after first cycle of checkpoint inhibitor. Blood was drawn before treatment and at week 3 after checkpoint blockade. Disease control meant complete response, partial response or stable disease at 12 weeks. Germline V CDR1 and CDR2: MNHNS, SASEGT. The CDR3 sequence is 14 residues long. V shed 1 base and J shed 8 bases, with 14 bases lying between them. A fixed DNA input of around 0.35 ug was used per bulk PBMC sample. Only in-frame clones appear in the TCRdb table, and some are missing; sequencing was by immunoSEQ multiplex PCR. The repertoire holds 4,000 to 4,500 clones, with over 70% as singletons.

The TCR sequence derives from a human donor with melanoma. V and J are TRBV6-1 and TRBJ1-2, with D perhaps TRBD1 (5 bases). Sequenced material: blood, taken from a patient treated with checkpoint blockade. The CDR3 is CASSEGWGLGGYTF. The CDR3 nucleotides read TGTGCCAGCAGTGAAGGGTGGGGCTTGGGAGGCTACACCTTC.